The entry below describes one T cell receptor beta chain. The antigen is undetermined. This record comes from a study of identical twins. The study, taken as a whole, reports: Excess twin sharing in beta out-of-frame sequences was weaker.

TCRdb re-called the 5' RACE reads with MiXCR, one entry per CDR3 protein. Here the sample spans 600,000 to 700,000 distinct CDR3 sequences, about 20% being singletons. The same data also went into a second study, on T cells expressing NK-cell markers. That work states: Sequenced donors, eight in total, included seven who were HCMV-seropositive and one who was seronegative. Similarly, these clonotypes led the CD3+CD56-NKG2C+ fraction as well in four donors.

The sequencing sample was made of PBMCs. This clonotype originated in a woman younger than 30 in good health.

The CDR3 DNA reads TGCAGTGCTAGAGGGATTGGCGGACTAGCGGACTTCAGAGAGCAGTACTTC. Translated: CSARGIGGLADFREQYF. The chain carries TRBV20-1 and TRBJ2-7; 10 bases fit TRBD2. The germline V gene encodes CDR1 DFQATT and CDR2 SNEGSKA (reference sequence). This CDR3 is built from 17 residues. J was trimmed by 7 bases and V by 1 base; bases with no gene match: 16.